One and the same sample provided the 7 T cell receptor beta chains below, sequenced in a study of spatial heterogeneity in lung cancer (dated 2019 in TCRdb). Sample time point, as interpreted from the label and publication: blood at routine non-recurrence follow-up after resection. Without any cell sorting, TCR sequencing was performed on whole RNA extracted either from tumor and nontumor lung tissue or from cryopreserved PBMC samples. Library preparation was by 5' RACE. Sequencing instrument: NextSeq 500. TCRdb took the public reads, trimmed them with fastp at Q25, ran MiXCR for clone calling and kept in-frame beta chains. For every CDR3 protein sequence, its rows merge into one entry that carries the most common genes and DNA. The sample table contains about 120,000 distinct CDR3 sequences; only one count was recorded for about 12% of them. 16% of the sample is in the top ten clones. The source material was PBMCs, sampled at follow-up. The receptors come from a male donor with early-stage non-small cell lung cancer.

This clonotype was counted many times. The chain employs TRBV5-1 and TRBJ1-3; D is uncertain. Trimming removed 0 bases from V and 4 bases from J, with 5 bases in between. The CDR3 sequence is 13 residues long. Germline-derived CDR1 and CDR2 are SGHRS and YFSETQ. The CDR3 here is CASSLEQGNTIYF. Here the CDR3 DNA reads TGCGCCAGCAGCTTGGAGCAAGGAAACACCATATATTTT.

This clonotype occurred a few times. The chain carries TRBV9 and TRBJ1-6; no clear D. The CDR3 runs to 15 residues. With 4 bases removed from V and 10 bases from J, the gap between germline ends came to 18 bases. Germline V gives CDR1 SGDLS, CDR2 YYNGEE. CDR3 sequence reads: CASSLEGTRRSPLHF. The DNA for the CDR3 is TGTGCCAGCAGCCTCGAAGGAACAAGACGGTCACCCCTCCACTTT.

This rearrangement joins TRBV28 to TRBJ1-1, with 10 positions matching TRBD1. V was clipped by 6 bases and J by 4 bases; unmatched bases: 2. Germline-derived CDR1 and CDR2 are MDHEN and SYDVKM. There are 13 residues in the CDR3. The CDR3 DNA follows: TGTGCCAGCAGGGACAGGGGGAGCACTGAAGCTTTCTTT. Encoded protein: CASRDRGSTEAFF.

The chain uses TRBV7-9 and TRBJ2-7, with D perhaps matching TRBD1 or TRBD2 (5 bases each). Trimming shortened V by 5 bases and J by 5 bases, and 10 bases separated the two germline ends. Germline CDR1 and CDR2: SEHNR and FQNEAQ (reference sequence). This CDR3 has 12 amino acids. The CDR3 bases are TGTGCCAGCAGCCTTATGGGGGACGAGCAGTACTTC. Its translation is CASSLMGDEQYF.

This clonotype was observed many times. As DNA, the CDR3 is TGTGCCAGCAGCTTAAGGGACAGGGCCTTATACACTGAAGCTTTCTTT. Protein: CASSLRDRALYTEAFF. The V gene is TRBV13, the J gene TRBJ1-1, with 9 bases matching TRBD1. From germline, CDR1 is PRHDT and CDR2 FYEKMQ (reference sequence). J gave up 3 bases and V 2 bases, and 7 bases lay outside the gene matches. The CDR3 contains 16 residues.

This clonotype has just a few counts. The chain couples TRBV3-1 to TRBJ1-1, with 7 bases aligning to TRBD1. The V segment lost 6 bases and the J segment 3 bases; nucleotides outside the gene matches: 7. Germline V CDR1 and CDR2: LGHDT, YNNKEL (reference sequence). CDR3 size: 14 residues. The CDR3 here is CASRPTGTHTEAFF. Here the CDR3 DNA reads TGTGCCAGCAGACCGACAGGGACACACACTGAAGCTTTCTTT.

This clonotype was seen a few times. V and J are TRBV5-8 and TRBJ2-7; the match to TRBD1 covers 7 bases. The CDR3 is 14 residues long. V dropped 4 bases and J dropped 0; count of bases not matched to a gene: 4. Germline values: CDR1 SGHTS, CDR2 YDEGEE. The CDR3 reads CASSRGQRSYEQYF. CDR3 nucleotide sequence: TGTGCCAGCAGCCGGGGACAGCGCTCCTACGAGCAGTACTTC.